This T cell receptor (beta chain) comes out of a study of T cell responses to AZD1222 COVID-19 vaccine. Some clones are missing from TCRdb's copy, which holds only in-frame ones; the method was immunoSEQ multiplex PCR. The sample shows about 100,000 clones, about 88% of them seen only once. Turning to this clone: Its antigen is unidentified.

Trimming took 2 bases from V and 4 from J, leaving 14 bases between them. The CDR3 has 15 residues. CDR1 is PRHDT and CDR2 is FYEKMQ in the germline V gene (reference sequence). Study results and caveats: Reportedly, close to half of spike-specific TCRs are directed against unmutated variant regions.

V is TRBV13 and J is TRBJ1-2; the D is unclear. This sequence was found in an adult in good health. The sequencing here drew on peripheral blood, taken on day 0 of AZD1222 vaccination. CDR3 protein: CASSLLGVSGYGYTF. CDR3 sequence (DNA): TGTGCCAGCAGCTTACTAGGCGTATCAGGCTATGGCTACACCTTC.